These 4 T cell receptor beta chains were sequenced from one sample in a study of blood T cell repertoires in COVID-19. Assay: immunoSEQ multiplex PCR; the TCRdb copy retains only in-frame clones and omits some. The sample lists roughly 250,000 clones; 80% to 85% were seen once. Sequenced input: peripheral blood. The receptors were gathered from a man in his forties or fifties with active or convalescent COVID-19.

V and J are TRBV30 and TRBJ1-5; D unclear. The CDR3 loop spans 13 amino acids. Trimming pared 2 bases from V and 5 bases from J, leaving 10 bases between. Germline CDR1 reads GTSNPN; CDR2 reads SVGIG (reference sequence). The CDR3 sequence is CAWSSGDYQPQHF. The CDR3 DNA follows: TGTGCCTGGAGTAGCGGGGATTATCAGCCCCAGCATTTT.

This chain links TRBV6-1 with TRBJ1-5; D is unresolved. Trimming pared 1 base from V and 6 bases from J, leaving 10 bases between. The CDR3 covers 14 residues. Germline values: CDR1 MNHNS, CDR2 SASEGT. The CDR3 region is CASSEGHSGQPQHF. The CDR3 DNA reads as TGTGCCAGCAGTGAAGGGCACAGTGGTCAGCCCCAGCATTTT.

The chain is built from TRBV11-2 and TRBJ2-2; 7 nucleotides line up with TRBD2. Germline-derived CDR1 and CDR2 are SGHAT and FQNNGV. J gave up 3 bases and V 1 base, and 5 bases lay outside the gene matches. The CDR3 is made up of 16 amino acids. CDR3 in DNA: TGTGCCAGCAGCTTAGTAGCGGCGGGGGACACCGGGGAGCTGTTTTTT. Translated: CASSLVAAGDTGELFF.

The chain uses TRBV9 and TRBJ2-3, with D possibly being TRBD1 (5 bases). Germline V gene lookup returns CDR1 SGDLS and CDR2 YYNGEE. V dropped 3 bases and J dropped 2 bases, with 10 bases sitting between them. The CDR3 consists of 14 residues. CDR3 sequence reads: CASSAQGYTDTQYF. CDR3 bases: TGTGCCAGCAGCGCGCAGGGATACACAGATACGCAGTATTTT.